Below, one TCR beta chain is given with its context. The source of the sample is a study of control samples from healthy donors and cancer patients. Measured with immunoSEQ multiplex PCR; TCRdb has only the in-frame clones, and not every one. Of 140,000 or so clones in the sample, 75% to 95% were seen once. The V gene end was trimmed by 4 bases and the J gene end by 5 bases; junction bases not matched to a gene: 9. Germline V lookup: CDR1 LGHDT, CDR2 YNNKEL (reference sequence). This CDR3 spans 17 amino acids. This TCR was recovered from a man between 25 and 39 years old in good health. Material: blood. This chain links TRBV3-1 (or the pseudogene TRBV3-2) with TRBJ2-2; 11 nucleotides agree with TRBD2. The CDR3 sequence: CASSPLGLAGRTGELFF. For the CDR3, the DNA is TGTGCCAGCAGCCCCCTCGGACTAGCGGGCCGAACCGGGGAGCTGTTTTTT.